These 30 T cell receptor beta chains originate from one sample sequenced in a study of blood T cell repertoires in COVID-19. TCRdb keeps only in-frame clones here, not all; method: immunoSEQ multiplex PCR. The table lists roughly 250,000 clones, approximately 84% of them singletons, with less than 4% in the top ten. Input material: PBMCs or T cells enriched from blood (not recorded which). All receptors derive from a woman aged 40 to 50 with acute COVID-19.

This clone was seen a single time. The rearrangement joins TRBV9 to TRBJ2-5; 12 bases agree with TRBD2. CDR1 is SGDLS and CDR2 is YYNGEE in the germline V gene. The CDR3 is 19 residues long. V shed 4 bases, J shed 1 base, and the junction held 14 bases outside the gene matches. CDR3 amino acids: CASSTDPGTSGRSQETQYF. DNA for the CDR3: TGTGCCAGCAGCACCGACCCCGGGACTAGCGGGCGGAGCCAAGAGACCCAGTACTTC.

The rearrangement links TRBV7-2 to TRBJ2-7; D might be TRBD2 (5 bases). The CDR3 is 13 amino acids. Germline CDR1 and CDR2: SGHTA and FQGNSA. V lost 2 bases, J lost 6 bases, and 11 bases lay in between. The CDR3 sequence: CASSLQLVGEQYF. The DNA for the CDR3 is TGTGCCAGCAGCTTACAACTAGTTGGCGAGCAGTACTTC.

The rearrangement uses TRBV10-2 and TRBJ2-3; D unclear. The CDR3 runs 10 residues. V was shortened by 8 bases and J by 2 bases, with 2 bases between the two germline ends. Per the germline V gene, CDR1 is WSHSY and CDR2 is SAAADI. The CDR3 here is CASYTDTQYF. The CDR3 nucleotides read TGCGCCAGCTACACAGATACGCAGTATTTT.

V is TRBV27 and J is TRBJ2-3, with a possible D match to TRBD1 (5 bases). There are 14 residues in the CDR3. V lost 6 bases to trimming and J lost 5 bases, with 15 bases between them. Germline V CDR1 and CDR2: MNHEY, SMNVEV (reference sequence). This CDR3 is CASRKSQGIDTQYF. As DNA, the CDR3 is TGTGCCAGCAGAAAATCGCAGGGTATAGATACGCAGTATTTT.

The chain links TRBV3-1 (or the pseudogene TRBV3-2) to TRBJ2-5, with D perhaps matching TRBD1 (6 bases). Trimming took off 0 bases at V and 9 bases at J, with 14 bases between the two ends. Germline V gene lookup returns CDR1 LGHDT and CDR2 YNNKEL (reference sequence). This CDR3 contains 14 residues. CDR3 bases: TGTGCCAGCAGCCAAGATGTCAACAGGGACCCCCAGTACTTC. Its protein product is CASSQDVNRDPQYF.

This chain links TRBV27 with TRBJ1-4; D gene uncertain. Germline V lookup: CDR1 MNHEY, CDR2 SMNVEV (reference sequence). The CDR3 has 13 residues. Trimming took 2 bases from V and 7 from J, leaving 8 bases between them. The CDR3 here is CASSLTVFEKLFF. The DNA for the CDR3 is TGTGCCAGCAGTTTAACAGTTTTTGAAAAACTGTTTTTT.

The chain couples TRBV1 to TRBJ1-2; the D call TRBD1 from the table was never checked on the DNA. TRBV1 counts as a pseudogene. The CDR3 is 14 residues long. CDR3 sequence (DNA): TGCACCAGCAGCCAAGACAGTCTGAACTATGGCTACACCTTC. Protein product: CTSSQDSLNYGYTF.

The CDR3 here is CATSRSAGNTIYF. The CDR3, as DNA: TGTGCCACCAGCAGATCCGCTGGAAACACCATATATTTT. This chain uses TRBV15 with TRBJ1-3; D is uncertain. With 2 bases removed from V and 2 bases from J, the gap between germline ends came to 4 bases. Germline assignment: CDR1 LNHNV and CDR2 YYDKDF (reference sequence). The CDR3 length is 13 residues.

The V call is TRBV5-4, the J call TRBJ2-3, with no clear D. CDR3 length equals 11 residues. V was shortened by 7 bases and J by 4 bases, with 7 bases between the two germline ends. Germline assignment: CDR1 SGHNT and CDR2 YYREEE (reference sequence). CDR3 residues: CASGIADTQYF. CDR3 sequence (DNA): TGTGCCAGCGGTATAGCAGATACGCAGTATTTT.

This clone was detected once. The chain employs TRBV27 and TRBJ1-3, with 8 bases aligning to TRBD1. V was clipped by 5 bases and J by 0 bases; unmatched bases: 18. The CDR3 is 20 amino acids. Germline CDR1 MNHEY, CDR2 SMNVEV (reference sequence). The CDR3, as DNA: TGTGCCAGCAGTCCTCCGGACAGGGTCTACCGGATCCACTCTGGAAACACCATATATTTT. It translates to CASSPPDRVYRIHSGNTIYF.

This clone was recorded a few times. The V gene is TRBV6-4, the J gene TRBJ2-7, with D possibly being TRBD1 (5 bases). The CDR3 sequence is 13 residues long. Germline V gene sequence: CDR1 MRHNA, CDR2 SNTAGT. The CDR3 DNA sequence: TGTGCAGAACGTAGACAGTCACCCTACGAGCAGTACTTC. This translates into CAERRQSPYEQYF.

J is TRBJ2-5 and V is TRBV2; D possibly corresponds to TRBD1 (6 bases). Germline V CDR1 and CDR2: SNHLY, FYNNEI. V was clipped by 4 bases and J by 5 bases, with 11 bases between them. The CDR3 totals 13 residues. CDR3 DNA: TGTGCCAGCAGTGTACGACAGGCTGAGACCCAGTACTTC. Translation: CASSVRQAETQYF.

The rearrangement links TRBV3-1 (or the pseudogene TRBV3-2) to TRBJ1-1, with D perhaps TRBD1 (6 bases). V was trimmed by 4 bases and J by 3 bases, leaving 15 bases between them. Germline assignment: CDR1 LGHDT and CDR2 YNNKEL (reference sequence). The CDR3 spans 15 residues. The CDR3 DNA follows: TGTGCCAGCAGCCGAACCGGGGGGCCCGACACTGAAGCTTTCTTT. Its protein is CASSRTGGPDTEAFF.

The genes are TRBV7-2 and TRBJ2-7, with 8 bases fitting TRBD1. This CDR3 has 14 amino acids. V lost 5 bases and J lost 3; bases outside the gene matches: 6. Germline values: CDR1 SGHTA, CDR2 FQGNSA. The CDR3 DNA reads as TGTGCCAGCAGCACCTCTGGACAGGGCTACGAGCAGTACTTC. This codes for CASSTSGQGYEQYF. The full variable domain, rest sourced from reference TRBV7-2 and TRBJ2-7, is GAGVSQSPSNKVTEKGKDVELRCDPISGHTALYWYRQSLGQGLEFLIYFQGNSAPDKSGLPSDRFSAERTGGSVSTLTIQRTQQEDSAVYLCASSTSGQGYEQYFGPGTRLTVT.

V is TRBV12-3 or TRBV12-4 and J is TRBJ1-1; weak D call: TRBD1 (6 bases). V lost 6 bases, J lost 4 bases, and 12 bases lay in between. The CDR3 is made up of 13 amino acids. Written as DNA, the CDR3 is TGTGCCAGCAGCAGGGCAGGGGCCACTGAAGCTTTCTTT. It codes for CASSRAGATEAFF.

DNA of the CDR3: TGTGCCAGCAACTCCGGGACAGTCGGCACAGATACGCAGTATTTT. This sequence encodes CASNSGTVGTDTQYF. The chain uses TRBV5-4 and TRBJ2-3; 7 positions agree with TRBD1. CDR1 and CDR2 from the germline V gene are SGHNT and YYREEE (reference sequence). The trim removed 6 bases at V and 1 base at J, leaving 8 bases unmatched. The CDR3 consists of 15 residues.

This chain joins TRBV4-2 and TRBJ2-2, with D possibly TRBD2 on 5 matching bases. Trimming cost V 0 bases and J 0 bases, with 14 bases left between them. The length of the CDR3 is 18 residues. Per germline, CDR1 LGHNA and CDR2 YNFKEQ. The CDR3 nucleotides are TGTGCCAGCAGCCAAGAGGGGTTCCAACTAGCGAACACCGGGGAGCTGTTTTTT. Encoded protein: CASSQEGFQLANTGELFF.

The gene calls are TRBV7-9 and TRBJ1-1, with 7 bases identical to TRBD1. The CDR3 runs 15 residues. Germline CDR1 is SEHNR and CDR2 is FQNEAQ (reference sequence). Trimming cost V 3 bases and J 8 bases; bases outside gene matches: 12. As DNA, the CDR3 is TGTGCCAGCAGCTTGCCAGACAGGGAGTCCCTCGAAGCTTTCTTT. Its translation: CASSLPDRESLEAFF.

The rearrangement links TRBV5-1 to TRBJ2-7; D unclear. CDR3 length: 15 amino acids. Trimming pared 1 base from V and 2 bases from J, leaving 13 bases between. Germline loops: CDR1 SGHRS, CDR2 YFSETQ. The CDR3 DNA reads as TGCGCCAGCAGCTTGATGGCAGGTCCCGCCTACGAGCAGTACTTC. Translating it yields CASSLMAGPAYEQYF.

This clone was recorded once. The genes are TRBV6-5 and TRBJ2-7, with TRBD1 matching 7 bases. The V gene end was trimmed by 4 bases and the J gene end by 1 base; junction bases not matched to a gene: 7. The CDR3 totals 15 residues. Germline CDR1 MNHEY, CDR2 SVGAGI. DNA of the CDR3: TGTGCCAGCAGTTCCTGGACAGGAGTATCCTACGAGCAGTACTTC. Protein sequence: CASSSWTGVSYEQYF.

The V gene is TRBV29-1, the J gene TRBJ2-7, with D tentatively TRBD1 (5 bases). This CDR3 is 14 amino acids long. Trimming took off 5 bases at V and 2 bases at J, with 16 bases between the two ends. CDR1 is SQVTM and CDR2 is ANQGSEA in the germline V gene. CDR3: CSVKRRVGPYEQYF. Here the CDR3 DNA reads TGCAGCGTTAAACGCAGGGTTGGGCCCTACGAGCAGTACTTC.

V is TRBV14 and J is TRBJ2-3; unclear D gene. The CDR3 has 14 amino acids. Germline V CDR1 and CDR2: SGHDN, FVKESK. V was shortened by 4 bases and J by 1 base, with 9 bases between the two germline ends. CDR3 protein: CASSPDLRTDTQYF. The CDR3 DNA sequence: TGTGCCAGCAGCCCCGACTTGCGCACAGATACGCAGTATTTT.

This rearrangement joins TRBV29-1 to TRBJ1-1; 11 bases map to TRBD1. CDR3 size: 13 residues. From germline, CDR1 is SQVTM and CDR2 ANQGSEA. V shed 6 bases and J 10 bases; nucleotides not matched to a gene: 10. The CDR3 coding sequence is TGCAGCGTGGGTCAGACGGGACAGGGGGGAGCTTTCTTT. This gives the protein CSVGQTGQGGAFF.

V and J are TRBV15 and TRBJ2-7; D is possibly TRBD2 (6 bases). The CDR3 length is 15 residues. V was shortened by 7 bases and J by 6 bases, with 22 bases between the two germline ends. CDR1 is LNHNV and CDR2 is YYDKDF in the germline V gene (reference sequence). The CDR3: CATNTGMGDSGEQYF. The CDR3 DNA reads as TGTGCCACCAACACTGGGATGGGGGACTCGGGCGAGCAGTACTTC.

This chain's CDR3 is CASSLVAGGPGNEQFF. DNA of the CDR3: TGTGCCAGCAGCTTAGTTGCGGGAGGGCCTGGAAATGAGCAGTTCTTC. The chain couples TRBV11-2 to TRBJ2-1, with 9 bases matching TRBD2. CDR3 length equals 16 residues. Looked up from germline, CDR1 is SGHAT and CDR2 is FQNNGV. V shed 1 base and J 7 bases; nucleotides not matched to a gene: 8. Looking up the rest from reference TRBV11-2 and TRBJ2-1 gives the full variable domain: EAGVAQSPRYKIIEKRQSVAFWCNPISGHATLYWYQQILGQGPKLLIQFQNNGVVDDSQLPKDRFSAERLKGVDSTLKIQPAKLEDSAVYLCASSLVAGGPGNEQFFGPGTRLTVL.

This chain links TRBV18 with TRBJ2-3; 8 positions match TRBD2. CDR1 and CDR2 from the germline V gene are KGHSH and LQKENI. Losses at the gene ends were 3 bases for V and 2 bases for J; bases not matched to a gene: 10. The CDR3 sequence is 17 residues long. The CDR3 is CASSPYGSGGTTDTQYF. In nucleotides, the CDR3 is TGTGCCAGCTCACCTTATGGGTCGGGAGGGACCACAGATACGCAGTATTTT.

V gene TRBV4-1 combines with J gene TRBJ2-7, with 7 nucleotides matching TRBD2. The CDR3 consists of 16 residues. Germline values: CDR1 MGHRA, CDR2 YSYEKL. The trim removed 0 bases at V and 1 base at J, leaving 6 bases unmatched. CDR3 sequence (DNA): TGCGCCAGCAGCCAAGATGCGGGGGAGGGGTCCTACGAGCAGTACTTC. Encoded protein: CASSQDAGEGSYEQYF.

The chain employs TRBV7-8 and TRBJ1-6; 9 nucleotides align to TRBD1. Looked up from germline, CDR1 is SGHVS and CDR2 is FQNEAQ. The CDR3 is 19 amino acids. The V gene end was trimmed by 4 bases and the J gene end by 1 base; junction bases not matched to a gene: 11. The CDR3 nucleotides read TGTGCCAGCAGCTCCCAATTCCGGGACAGGGAGTCCTATAATTCACCCCTCCACTTT. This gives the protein CASSSQFRDRESYNSPLHF.

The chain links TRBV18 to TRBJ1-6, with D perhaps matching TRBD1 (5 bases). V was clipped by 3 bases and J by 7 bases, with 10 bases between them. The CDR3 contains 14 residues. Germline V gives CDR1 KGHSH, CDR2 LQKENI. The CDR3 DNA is TGTGCCAGCTCACCCGCCGCAGGGAATTCACCCCTCCACTTT. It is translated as CASSPAAGNSPLHF.

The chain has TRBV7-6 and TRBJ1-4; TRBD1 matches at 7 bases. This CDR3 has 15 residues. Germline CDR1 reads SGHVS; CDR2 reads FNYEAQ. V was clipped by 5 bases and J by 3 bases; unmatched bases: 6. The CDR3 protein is CASSLGTAANEKLFF. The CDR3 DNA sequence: TGTGCCAGCAGCCTAGGGACAGCGGCTAATGAAAAACTGTTTTTT.